What follows is one T cell receptor (beta chain) and its context. What it binds is unknown. The germline V and J ends were trimmed by 5 bases and 2 bases, with 12 bases remaining between them. The CDR3 has 13 amino acids. Germline assignment: CDR1 SQVTM and CDR2 ANQGSEA. This sample is part of a study of T cells in Graves' hyperthyroidism and ophthalmopathy. Study-level points and caveats: Stable hyperthyroidism and ophthalmopathy were separated using 13 V-J signatures.

It was RNA transcripts that yielded the amplified TCR beta CDR3 regions. In the first-round RT-PCR of the TCR CDR3, the HTBI primer set was used. TCRdb independently ran MiXCR on the multiplex PCR reads; one entry per CDR3 protein. The repertoire holds 400,000 or so distinct CDR3 sequences, with 11% to 15% as singletons. This sample holds PBMCs from less than 11 ml fresh peripheral blood. The receptor was derived from a man aged 50 to 60 with Graves' ophthalmopathy. The sequenced sample was blood. This chain links TRBV29-1 with TRBJ1-1, with D possibly TRBD1 on 5 matching bases. The CDR3 bases are TGCAGCGTTAGCAGGGAGGGCAACACTGAAGCTTTCTTT. As protein: CSVSREGNTEAFF.